This T cell receptor beta chain was observed in a study of siplizumab effects on memory and regulatory T cells. Sequenced by immunoSEQ multiplex PCR; TCRdb stores in-frame clones only, minus some. In the table there are about 120,000 clones, 93% of which are singletons. The V and J ends lost 2 bases and 8 bases respectively, with 19 bases between them. This CDR3 is built from 16 residues. CDR1 and CDR2 (germline): KGHSH, LQKENI. Sequencing was performed on non-Treg CD4+ T cells sorted from blood. This sequence joins TRBV18 and TRBJ1-3, with D possibly TRBD1 on 6 matching bases. This sequence originates from a human donor in good health. CDR3 DNA sequence: TGTGCCAGCTCACCAACATCGGCCAGGCCAGGGGACACCATATATTTT. It codes for CASSPTSARPGDTIYF.